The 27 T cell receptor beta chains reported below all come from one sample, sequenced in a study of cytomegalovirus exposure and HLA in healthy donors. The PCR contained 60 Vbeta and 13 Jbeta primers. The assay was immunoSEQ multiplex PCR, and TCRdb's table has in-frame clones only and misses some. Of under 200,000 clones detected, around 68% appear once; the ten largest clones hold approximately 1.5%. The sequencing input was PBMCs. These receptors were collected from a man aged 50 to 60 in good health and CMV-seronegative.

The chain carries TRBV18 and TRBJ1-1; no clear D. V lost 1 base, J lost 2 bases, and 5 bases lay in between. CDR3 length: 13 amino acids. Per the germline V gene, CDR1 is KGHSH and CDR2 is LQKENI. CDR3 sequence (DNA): TGTGCCAGCTCACCACTAGATAACACTGAAGCTTTCTTT. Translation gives CASSPLDNTEAFF.

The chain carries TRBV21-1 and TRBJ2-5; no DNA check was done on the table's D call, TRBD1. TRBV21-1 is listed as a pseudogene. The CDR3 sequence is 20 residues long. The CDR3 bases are TGTGCCAGCAGCAAAGCCGACAAGTCACGGTCCCTCCTTCAACCCGAGACCCAGTACTTC. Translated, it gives CASSKADKSRSLLQPETQYF.

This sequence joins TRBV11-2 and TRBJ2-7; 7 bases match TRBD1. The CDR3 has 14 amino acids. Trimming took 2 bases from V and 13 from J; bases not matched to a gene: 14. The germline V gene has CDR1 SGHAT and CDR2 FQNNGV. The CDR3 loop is CASSLRRQGYPSYF. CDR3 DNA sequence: TGTGCCAGCAGCTTAAGACGACAGGGCTACCCGTCTTACTTC. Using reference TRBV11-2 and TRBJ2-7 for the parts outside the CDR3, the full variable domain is EAGVAQSPRYKIIEKRQSVAFWCNPISGHATLYWYQQILGQGPKLLIQFQNNGVVDDSQLPKDRFSAERLKGVDSTLKIQPAKLEDSAVYLCASSLRRQGYPSYFGPGTRLTVT.

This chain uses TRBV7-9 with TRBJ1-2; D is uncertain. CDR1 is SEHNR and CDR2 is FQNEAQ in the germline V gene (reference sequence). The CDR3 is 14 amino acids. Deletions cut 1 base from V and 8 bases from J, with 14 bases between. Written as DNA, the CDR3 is TGTGCCAGCAGCTTAGGAGGGAATTTTGGGGGCTACACCTTC. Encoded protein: CASSLGGNFGGYTF.

CDR3 sequence reads: CSVEGQHMNTEAFF. CDR3 nucleotide sequence: TGCAGCGTTGAAGGACAGCACATGAACACTGAAGCTTTCTTT. This sequence joins TRBV29-1 and TRBJ1-1; tentatively, D is TRBD1 (5 bases). CDR1 SQVTM and CDR2 ANQGSEA come from the germline V gene. The CDR3 is 14 residues long. Trimming cost V 1 base and J 0 bases, with 9 bases left between them.

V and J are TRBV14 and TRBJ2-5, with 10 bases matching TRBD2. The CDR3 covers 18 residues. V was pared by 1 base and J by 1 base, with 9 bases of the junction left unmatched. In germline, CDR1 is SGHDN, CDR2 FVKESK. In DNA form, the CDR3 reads TGTGCCAGCAGCCAAGTGAGAGGGCTAGCGGGGGCCCAAGAGACCCAGTACTTC. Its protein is CASSQVRGLAGAQETQYF. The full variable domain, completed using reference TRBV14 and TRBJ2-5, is EAGVTQFPSHSVIEKGQTVTLRCDPISGHDNLYWYRRVMGKEIKFLLHFVKESKQDESGMPNNRFLAERTGGTYSTLKVQPAELEDSGVYFCASSQVRGLAGAQETQYFGPGTRLLVL.

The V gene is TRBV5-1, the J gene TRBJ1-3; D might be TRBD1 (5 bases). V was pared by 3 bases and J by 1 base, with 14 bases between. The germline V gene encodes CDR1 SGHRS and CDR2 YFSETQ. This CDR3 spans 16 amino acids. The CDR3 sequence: CASSSGGGSSGNTIYF. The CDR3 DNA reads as TGCGCCAGCAGCTCGGGCGGGGGATCGTCTGGAAACACCATATATTTT.

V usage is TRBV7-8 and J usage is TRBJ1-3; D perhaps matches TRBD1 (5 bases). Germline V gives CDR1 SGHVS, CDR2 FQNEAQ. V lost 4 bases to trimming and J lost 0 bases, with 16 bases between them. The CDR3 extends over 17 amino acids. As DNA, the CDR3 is TGTGCCAGCAGCTCCTTTCCGCGGGGGAGCTCTGGAAACACCATATATTTT. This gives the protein CASSSFPRGSSGNTIYF.

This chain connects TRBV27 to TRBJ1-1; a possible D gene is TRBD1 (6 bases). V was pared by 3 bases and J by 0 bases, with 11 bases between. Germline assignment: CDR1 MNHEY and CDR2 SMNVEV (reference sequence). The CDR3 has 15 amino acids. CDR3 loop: CASSLTGPLNTEAFF. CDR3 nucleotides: TGTGCCAGCAGTTTGACAGGCCCTTTGAACACTGAAGCTTTCTTT.

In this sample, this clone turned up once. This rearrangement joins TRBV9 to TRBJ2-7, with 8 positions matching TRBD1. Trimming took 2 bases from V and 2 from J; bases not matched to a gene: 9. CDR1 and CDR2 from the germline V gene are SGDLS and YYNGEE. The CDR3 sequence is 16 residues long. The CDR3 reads CASSVERTGRTYEQYF. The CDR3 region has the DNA TGTGCCAGCAGCGTGGAGCGGACAGGGAGGACCTACGAGCAGTACTTC.

The DNA for the CDR3 is TGTGCCAGCAGCGTATTACCAGGGGATACGCAGTATTTT. Amino acid sequence: CASSVLPGDTQYF. The V call is TRBV9, the J call TRBJ2-3; D may be TRBD1 (5 bases). Deletions cut 1 base from V and 6 bases from J, with 9 bases between. Germline CDR1 SGDLS, CDR2 YYNGEE. The CDR3 has 13 amino acids.

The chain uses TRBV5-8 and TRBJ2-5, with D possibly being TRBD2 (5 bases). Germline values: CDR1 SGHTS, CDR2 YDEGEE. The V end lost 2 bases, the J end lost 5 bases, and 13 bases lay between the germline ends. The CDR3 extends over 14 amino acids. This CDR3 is CASSFRGRGETQYF. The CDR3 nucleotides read TGTGCCAGCAGCTTTCGAGGGAGAGGGGAGACCCAGTACTTC.

CDR3 DNA: TGTGCCAGCAGTGAACGGAGATCCTATAATTCACCCCTCCACTTT. Its translation is CASSERRSYNSPLHF. V gene TRBV2 combines with J gene TRBJ1-6; D not certain. CDR1 and CDR2 from the germline V gene are SNHLY and FYNNEI. Trimming cost V 2 bases and J 1 base, with 6 bases left between them. The CDR3 extends over 15 amino acids. The full variable domain, rest sourced from reference TRBV2 and TRBJ1-6, is EPEVTQTPSHQVTQMGQEVILRCVPISNHLYFYWYRQILGQKVEFLVSFYNNEISEKSEIFDDQFSVERPDGSNFTLKIRSTKLEDSAMYFCASSERRSYNSPLHFGNGTRLTVT.

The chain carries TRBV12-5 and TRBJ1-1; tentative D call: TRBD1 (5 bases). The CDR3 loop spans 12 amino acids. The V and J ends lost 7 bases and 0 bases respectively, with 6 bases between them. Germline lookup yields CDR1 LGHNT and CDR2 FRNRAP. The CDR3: CASEGMNTEAFF. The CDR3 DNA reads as TGTGCTAGTGAGGGGATGAACACTGAAGCTTTCTTT.

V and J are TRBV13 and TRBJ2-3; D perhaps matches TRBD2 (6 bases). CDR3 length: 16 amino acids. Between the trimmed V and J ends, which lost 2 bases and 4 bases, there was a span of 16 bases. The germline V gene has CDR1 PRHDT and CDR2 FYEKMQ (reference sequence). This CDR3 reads CASSLIRGIPPDTQYF. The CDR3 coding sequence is TGTGCCAGCAGCTTAATCCGGGGGATTCCCCCAGATACGCAGTATTTT.

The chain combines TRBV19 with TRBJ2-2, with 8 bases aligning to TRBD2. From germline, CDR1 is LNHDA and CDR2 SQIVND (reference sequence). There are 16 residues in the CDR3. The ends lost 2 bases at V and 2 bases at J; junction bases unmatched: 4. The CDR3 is CASSIRGGLNTGELFF. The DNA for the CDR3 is TGTGCCAGTAGTATACGGGGGGGCCTTAACACCGGGGAGCTGTTTTTT.

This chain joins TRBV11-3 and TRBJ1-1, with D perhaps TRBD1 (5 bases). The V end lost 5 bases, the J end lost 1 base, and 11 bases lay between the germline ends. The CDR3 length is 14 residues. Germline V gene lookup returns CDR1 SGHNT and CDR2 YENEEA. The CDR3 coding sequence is TGTGCCAGCAGCCAAGGGGCCGGGAACACTGAAGCTTTCTTT. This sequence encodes CASSQGAGNTEAFF.

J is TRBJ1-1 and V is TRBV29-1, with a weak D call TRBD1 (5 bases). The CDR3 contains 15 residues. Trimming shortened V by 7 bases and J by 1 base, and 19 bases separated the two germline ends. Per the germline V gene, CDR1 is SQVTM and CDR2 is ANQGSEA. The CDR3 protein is CSARFGGVTNTEAFF. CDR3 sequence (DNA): TGCAGCGCCCGATTCGGGGGGGTTACGAACACTGAAGCTTTCTTT. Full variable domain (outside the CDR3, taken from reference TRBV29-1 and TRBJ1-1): SAVISQKPSRDICQRGTSLTIQCQVDSQVTMMFWYRQQPGQSLTLIATANQGSEATYESGFVIDKFPISRPNLTFSTLTVSNMSPEDSSIYLCSARFGGVTNTEAFFGQGTRLTVV.

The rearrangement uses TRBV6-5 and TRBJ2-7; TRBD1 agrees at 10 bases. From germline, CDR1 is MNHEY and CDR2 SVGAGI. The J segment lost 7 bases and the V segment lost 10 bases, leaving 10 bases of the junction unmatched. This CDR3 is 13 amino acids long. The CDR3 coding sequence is TGTGCCATTGGTGGACAGGGGGGAAAAGAGCAGTACTTC. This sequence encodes CAIGGQGGKEQYF.

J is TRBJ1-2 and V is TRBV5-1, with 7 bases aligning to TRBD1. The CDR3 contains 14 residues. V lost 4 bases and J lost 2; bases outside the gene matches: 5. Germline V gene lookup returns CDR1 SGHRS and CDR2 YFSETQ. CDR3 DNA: TGCGCCAGCAGCCGGGACAGTCCCAACTATGGCTACACCTTC. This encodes CASSRDSPNYGYTF.

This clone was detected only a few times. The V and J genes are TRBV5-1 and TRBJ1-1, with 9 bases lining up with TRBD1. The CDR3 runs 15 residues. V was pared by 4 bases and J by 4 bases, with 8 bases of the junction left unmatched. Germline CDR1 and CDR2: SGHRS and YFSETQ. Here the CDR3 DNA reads TGCGCCAGCAGCCCCCCGACAGGGGGAGTCACTGAAGCTTTCTTT. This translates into CASSPPTGGVTEAFF.

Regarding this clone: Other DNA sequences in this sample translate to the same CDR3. CDR3 in amino acids: CASSRQGRNTEAFF. As DNA, the CDR3 is TGTGCCAGCAGCCGACAGGGGAGGAACACTGAAGCTTTCTTT. The chain carries TRBV6-6 and TRBJ1-1, with TRBD1 matching over 8 bases. The CDR3 has 14 residues. V gave up 6 bases and J gave up 1 base; unmatched junction bases: 4. CDR1 and CDR2 from the germline V gene are MNHNY and SVGAGI (reference sequence).

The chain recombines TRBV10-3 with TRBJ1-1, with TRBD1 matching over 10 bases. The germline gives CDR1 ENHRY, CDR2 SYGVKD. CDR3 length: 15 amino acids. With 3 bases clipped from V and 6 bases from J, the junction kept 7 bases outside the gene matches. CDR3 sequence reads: CAISDPGTGDAEAFF. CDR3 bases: TGTGCCATCAGTGATCCCGGGACAGGGGACGCTGAAGCTTTCTTT.

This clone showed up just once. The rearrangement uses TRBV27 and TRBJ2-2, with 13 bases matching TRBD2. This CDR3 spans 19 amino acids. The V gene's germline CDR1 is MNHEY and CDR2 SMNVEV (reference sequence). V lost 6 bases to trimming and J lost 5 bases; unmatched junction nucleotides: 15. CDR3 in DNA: TGTGCCAGCAGGAGGTCCTGGACACTAGCGGGGGGGCAAACCGGGGAGCTGTTTTTT. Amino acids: CASRRSWTLAGGQTGELFF.

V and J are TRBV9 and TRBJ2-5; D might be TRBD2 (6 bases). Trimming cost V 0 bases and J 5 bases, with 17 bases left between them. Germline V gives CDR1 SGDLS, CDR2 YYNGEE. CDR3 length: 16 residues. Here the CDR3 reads CASSVGMPAGRETQYF. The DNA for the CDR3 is TGTGCCAGCAGCGTAGGTATGCCGGCAGGGAGGGAGACCCAGTACTTC.

The CDR3 sequence: CASSQVDIYGYTF. The CDR3 coding sequence is TGTGCCAGCAGCCAAGTGGACATCTATGGCTACACCTTC. The chain has TRBV25-1 and TRBJ1-2, with D tentatively TRBD1 (5 bases). The germline V and J ends were trimmed by 6 bases and 4 bases, with 12 bases remaining between them. Germline V gives CDR1 MGHDK, CDR2 SYGVNS. The CDR3 loop spans 13 amino acids.

The DNA of the CDR3 is TGCGCCAGCAGTAGCAGCGACAGGGGGAATATGAACACTGAAGCTTTCTTT. Translated: CASSSSDRGNMNTEAFF. J is TRBJ1-1 and V is TRBV10-1; the match to TRBD1 covers 9 bases. Trimming at V came to 5 bases and at J to 0 bases, leaving 10 bases not matched to a gene. Germline CDR1 is WNHNN and CDR2 is SYGVQD (reference sequence). This CDR3 has 17 amino acids.